This TCR beta chain was sequenced in a study of T cells after yellow fever vaccination (dated by TCRdb to between 2019 and 2020). In terms of the full investigation: The SMART-Seq v4 Ultra Low Input RNA kit was used to prepare libraries from fractions with low cell numbers. Bulk PBMC replicates and cell subsets were isolated from blood drawn at multiple timepoints before and after both primary and secondary immunization. Bulk TCR alpha and beta repertoires were sequenced longitudinally to track T-cell clones before and after primary and booster YFV17D yellow fever vaccination. Two healthy male donors made up the cohort, one aged 18 to 29 years and the other aged 30 to 40 years. Overall study results and their limits: After the booster, most of the clones that had expanded following primary vaccination were detected again (roughly 97% of CD4 and roughly 90% of CD8), which suggests that memory was broadly maintained. The secondary T-cell response was found to be weaker but faster than the primary response, with a peak reached on day 5 rather than on day 15. A small share of clonotypes occurred in both CD4 and CD8 compartments, likely arising from convergent recombination. Computational filtering was required because FACS-sorted repertoires could contain abundant contaminating clonotypes from the bulk population. Only two donors were included in the study, so the extent to which the findings can be generalized is limited.

TCR cDNA was made using 5'RACE template switching, a step that added a universal primer site and unique molecular identifiers. cDNA synthesis was primed from both the TCR alpha and TCR beta constant segments. Two PCR steps were used to amplify libraries, with sample barcodes and sequencing adapters being added in the second step. Sequencing of libraries was performed on Illumina HiSeq 2500 (2x100 bp) or NovaSeq (2x150 bp). The authors processed their data as follows. Demultiplexing of reads and collapsing into UMI consensus sequences were performed with MIGEC, and V(D)J alignment was carried out with MiXCR. Vaccine-responding clonotypes were identified with edgeR using replicate PBMC samples, with FDR below 0.01 and a log2 fold change above 5 up to day 15 being required. Each bulk clonotype was labeled CD4 or CD8 based on which sequenced repertoire, CD4 or CD8, contained the clonotype at higher abundance. In TCRdb, the public reads were trimmed at Q25 with fastp and aligned with MiXCR, with productive beta chains retained. Each entry is one CDR3 protein sequence, shown with its most common DNA and genes. In this record, the V and J calls reflect TCRdb's handling and not the investigators' own analysis. This sample comprises some 70,000 distinct CDR3 sequences, just over 6.5% of them detected only once. The ten top clones hold about 40% of the sample.

The CDR3 holds 16 amino acids from the cysteine to the phenylalanine. CDR3 DNA is the only sequence kept; it has 48 bases, read in frame from the first base. Per the germline V gene, SGHTA is the CDR1 and FQGNSA is the CDR2. V has 4 bases trimmed and J has 4 bases trimmed; junction bases matching no gene number 10. As for this clonotype: This clone's antigen is unknown. No much larger clonotype is one base removed from it; base qualities were not supplied.

What the treatment or condition label conveys for this sample: live attenuated yellow fever vaccine strain. PBMCs were isolated from peripheral blood using a standard Ficoll-Paque protocol. Dynabeads CD4 and CD8 positive selection kits were used to isolate the CD4 and CD8 T-cell fractions. TriZol was used to extract RNA from bulk PBMCs, CD4 and CD8 fractions, and dextramer-positive and dextramer-negative fractions. This material consisted of CD8+ T cells sorted from PBMCs, taken about 49 days after the first yellow fever vaccination. The chain employs TRBV7-2 and TRBJ2-3; 8 central bases correspond to TRBD1. The clonotype was recovered from a man aged 18 to 29 who received the YFV17D yellow fever vaccine. The DNA sequence reads TGTGCCAGCAGCTCACGACAGGGGCCAAGGGCAGATACGCAGTATTTT. Its protein product is CASSSRQGPRADTQYF.